The source of this T cell receptor (beta chain) is a study of cytomegalovirus exposure and HLA in healthy donors. Points on this clone: Its antigen is unknown.

Use of 60 Vbeta and 13 Jbeta primers characterized the PCR. Only in-frame clones appear in the TCRdb table, and some are missing; sequencing was by immunoSEQ multiplex PCR. The sample includes more than 200,000 clones, approximately 70% seen only once; the top ten take 2.6%. Points from the study as a whole: Later on, a genetic analysis was performed. It linked a missense variant in DCLRE1C with V- and J-gene trimming of TCR beta. Using the classifier, cytomegalovirus status was reportedly diagnosed with high specificity and sensitivity. There were some 150 TCR beta chains listed as cytomegalovirus-associated.

CDR3 length: 13 residues. V dropped 7 bases and J dropped 5 bases, with 14 bases sitting between them. CDR1 and CDR2 from the germline V gene are LNHDA and SQIVND (reference sequence). What was sequenced was PBMCs. J is TRBJ1-2 and V is TRBV19; D is perhaps TRBD1 (6 bases). The receptor's source is a man aged 35 to 55 in good health and CMV-seropositive. CDR3 sequence: CASNLAGEYGYTF. The CDR3 nucleotides are TGTGCCAGTAATTTGGCAGGGGAATATGGCTACACCTTC.